The rows below give T cell receptor beta chains drawn from one sample of a study of shared clonotypes between healthy human individuals. Some clones are missing from TCRdb's copy, which holds only in-frame ones; the method was immunoSEQ multiplex PCR. The top ten hold 0.36% of the sample, which has 2 million to 3 million clones, roughly 93% seen once. The sequencing sample was made of naive CD4+ T cells from PBMCs. Receptors were obtained from a man younger than 30 in good health. Some clones in this sample may be carry-over from other donors' samples. Each CDR3 is given with its conserved first and last residue. The D gene is left open where the match is weak.

v_gene,d_gene,j_gene,CDR3aa
TRBV5-1,-,TRBJ1-1,CASSRGPPDTEAFF
TRBV20-1,-,TRBJ2-7,CSATLSYEQYF
TRBV5-1,-,TRBJ2-2,CASSTGSPGELFF
TRBV15,TRBD1,TRBJ1-4,CATSGQGTNEKLFF
TRBV29-1,-,TRBJ1-2,CSARIVDLVNYGYTF
TRBV6-6,-,TRBJ1-1,CASRSYGGGTEAFF
TRBV14,-,TRBJ1-2,CASSQEAPRRPYGYTF
TRBV7-3,-,TRBJ1-2,CASSLDSTWGLYGYTF
TRBV30,-,TRBJ1-5,CAWRMALGGGDSNQPQHF
TRBV5-6,TRBD2,TRBJ2-1,CASSWMGLSGTINEQFF
TRBV7-8,-,TRBJ2-7,CASSLAGASRVYEQYF
TRBV7-6,TRBD1,TRBJ2-1,CASSVQQGIGNEQFF
TRBV7-8,-,TRBJ1-1,CASSLERVVNTEAFF
TRBV6-5,TRBD1,TRBJ2-7,CASSSRDRGDYEQYF
TRBV28,-,TRBJ1-1,CASSWGTEAFF
TRBV6-1,TRBD1,TRBJ1-4,CASSGPRQGGKEKLFF
TRBV2,TRBD1,TRBJ2-2,CASSYTGAPNTGELFF
TRBV4-3,-,TRBJ2-2,CASSQGTTGELFF
TRBV5-4,TRBD2,TRBJ2-1,CASSTGLAGGPRLHGEQFF
TRBV5-1,-,TRBJ1-1,CASSSNTEAFF
TRBV30,TRBD1,TRBJ1-6,CAWSVWTGGSPLHF
TRBV10-3,-,TRBJ1-1,CAISESRPTLNTEAFF
TRBV30,-,TRBJ1-6,CAWSDEARESYNSPLHF
TRBV9,-,TRBJ2-4,CASGRESAKNIQYF